The T cell receptor beta chain under discussion was sequenced for a study of blood T cell repertoires in COVID-19. Study as a whole: From T cells, B-cell-depleted T cells, or PBMCs came the material, which was cDNA or gDNA.

In the original workflow: Scientists estimated how many nucleated cells there were by amplifying reference gene primers. Method: immunoSEQ multiplex PCR; TCRdb's copy keeps in-frame clones and lacks some. From that table come the V and J calls and clone size; the DNA was used to work out D and trimming. The sample contains more than 300,000 clones, 85% to 90% of which appear only once. Categorization into cohorts depended on clinical history that participants reported. This CDR3 spans 16 amino acids. Germline V CDR1 and CDR2: SGHRS, YFSETQ. V shed 4 bases and J 1 base; nucleotides not matched to a gene: 3.

Sample: PBMCs or T cells enriched from blood (not recorded which). The chain has TRBV5-1 and TRBJ2-3, with TRBD2 matching over 13 bases. This receptor was identified in a woman aged 18-29 years who had recovered from COVID-19. CDR3 residues: CASSAGTSGGTDTQYF. The CDR3 DNA sequence: TGCGCCAGCAGCGCCGGGACTAGCGGGGGCACAGATACGCAGTATTTT.